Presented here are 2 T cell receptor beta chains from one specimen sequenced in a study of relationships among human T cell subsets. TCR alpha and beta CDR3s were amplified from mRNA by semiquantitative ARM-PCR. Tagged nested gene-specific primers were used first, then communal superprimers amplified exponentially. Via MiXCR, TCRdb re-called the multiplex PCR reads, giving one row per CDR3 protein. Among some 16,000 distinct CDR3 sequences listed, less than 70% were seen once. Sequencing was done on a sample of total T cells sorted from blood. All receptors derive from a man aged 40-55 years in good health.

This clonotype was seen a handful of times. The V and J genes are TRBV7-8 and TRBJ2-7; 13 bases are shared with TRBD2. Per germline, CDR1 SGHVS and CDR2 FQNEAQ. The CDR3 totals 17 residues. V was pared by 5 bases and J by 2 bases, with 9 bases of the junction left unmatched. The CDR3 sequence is CASSRPGLAGFAYEQYF. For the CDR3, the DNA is TGTGCCAGCAGCCGCCCGGGACTAGCGGGGTTCGCCTACGAGCAGTACTTC.

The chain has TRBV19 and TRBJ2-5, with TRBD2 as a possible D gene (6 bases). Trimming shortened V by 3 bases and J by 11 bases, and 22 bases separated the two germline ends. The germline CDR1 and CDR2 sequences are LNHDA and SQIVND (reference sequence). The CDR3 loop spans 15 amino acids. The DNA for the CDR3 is TGTGCCAGTAGTATGGGACGGGGGACTTCGGGGGAGCAGTACTTC. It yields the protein CASSMGRGTSGEQYF.